Each of the 6 T cell receptor beta chains below was sequenced from the same sample in a study of molecular identifiers for immune sequencing clone quantification. TCRdb used MiXCR to reprocess the PCR reads, holding one entry per CDR3 protein. Altogether a few hundred thousand distinct CDR3 sequences are present, about 23% being singletons, with the ten largest covering 0.7% to 0.95%. Input material: naive CD8+ T cells from blood, with Jurkat cell RNA spiked in. Indicated subset: FACS-sorted CD8+CD4-CCR7+CD45RA+ naive T cells. The receptors derive from a human donor in good health. Some libraries in this study had Jurkat cell RNA spiked in.

The J gene is TRBJ1-6, the V gene TRBV27, with 8 bases fitting TRBD1. The junction had 11 bases not matched to a gene; V was cut back by 4 bases and J by 9 bases. CDR1 is MNHEY and CDR2 is SMNVEV in the germline V gene (reference sequence). The CDR3 extends over 16 amino acids. In nucleotides, the CDR3 is TGTGCCAGCAGTTATATTGGGGTGCAGGGGGCTTCACCCCTCCACTTT. It translates to CASSYIGVQGASPLHF.

For this clonotype: A read error may explain this, as a much larger clone is one base away. The chain recombines TRBV4-3 with TRBJ1-2; weak D call: TRBD1 (5 bases). This CDR3 spans 15 amino acids. The germline CDR1 and CDR2 sequences are LGHNA and YSLEER. The CDR3 DNA is TGCGCCAGCAGCCAAGATAGGCAGGGTGGCTATGGCTACCCCTTC. Translated: CASSQDRQGGYGYPF.

This clonotype was picked up many times. This chain uses TRBV7-9 with TRBJ2-7; 8 bases align to TRBD1. Germline V gene sequence: CDR1 SEHNR, CDR2 FQNEAQ (reference sequence). The length of the CDR3 is 12 residues. J lost 12 bases, V lost 5 bases, and 9 bases had no gene match. The CDR3 nucleotides are TGTGCCAGCAGCACAGGTTCGGGGACAGGGTACTTC. As protein: CASSTGSGTGYF.

About this clonotype itself: One end of the junction varies from germline; a read error may be responsible. The CDR3 DNA sequence: TGTGCCAGCAGTTTCTTTGGGGAAGCTAGCTATGGCTGCACCTTC. Protein sequence: CASSFFGEASYGCTF. The chain joins TRBV12-3 or TRBV12-4 to TRBJ1-2; D is unresolved. The CDR3 runs 15 residues.

The chain has TRBV7-6 and TRBJ2-7; 12 bases map to TRBD2. V was clipped by 4 bases and J by 6 bases; unmatched bases: 4. Germline CDR1 and CDR2: SGHVS and FNYEAQ. The CDR3 extends over 14 amino acids. CDR3 bases: TGTGCCAGCAGCTCGCTAGCGGGAGGGCGCGAGCAGTACTTC. Translation gives CASSSLAGGREQYF.

This clonotype was picked up many times. The chain uses TRBV7-6 and TRBJ2-3; 13 nucleotides agree with TRBD2. Germline V gene sequence: CDR1 SGHVS, CDR2 FNYEAQ. The CDR3 has 14 residues. Losses at the gene ends were 8 bases for V and 7 bases for J; bases not matched to a gene: 6. The CDR3 protein is CASAGTSGVYTQYF. CDR3 nucleotide sequence: TGTGCCAGCGCCGGGACTAGCGGGGTGTATACGCAGTATTTT. Looking up the rest from reference TRBV7-6 and TRBJ2-3 gives the full variable domain: GAGVSQSPRYKVTKRGQDVALRCDPISGHVSLYWYRQALGQGPEFLTYFNYEAQQDKSGLPNDRFSAERPEGSISTLTIQRTEQRDSAMYRCASAGTSGVYTQYFGPGTRLTVL.